One sample yielded the 28 T cell receptor beta chains listed below, sequenced in a study of spatial heterogeneity in lung cancer. General observations from the study: The number of expanded tumor alpha and beta chains correlated with mutation number.

Time point given: sample taken at primary tumor resection. One entry per CDR3 protein, called by TCRdb with MiXCR from the 5' RACE reads. The sample records 8,000 or so distinct CDR3 sequences, more than 6% being singletons. These receptors' targets are unknown. The sequenced sample was lung tumor tissue, obtained at surgery. The source is a male donor with early-stage non-small cell lung cancer.

This clonotype occurred many times. The chain carries TRBV7-3 and TRBJ2-3; 7 positions agree with TRBD2. Per the germline V gene, CDR1 is SGHTA and CDR2 is FQGTGA. After removal of 5 bases from V and 11 bases from J, the junction contained 10 bases not matched to a gene. The CDR3 is 13 amino acids. The CDR3 reads CASSQGPSGGQYF. The CDR3 nucleotides are TGTGCCAGCAGCCAAGGGCCCTCGGGGGGGCAGTATTTT.

This clonotype is categorized as medium-sized. The V and J genes are TRBV7-9 and TRBJ2-3; unclear D gene. V shed 1 base and J shed 0 bases, with 5 bases lying between them. CDR1 and CDR2 from the germline V gene are SEHNR and FQNEAQ (reference sequence). The CDR3 is 14 residues long. The CDR3: CASSLGDSTDTQYF. CDR3 coding DNA: TGTGCCAGCAGCTTAGGTGACAGCACAGATACGCAGTATTTT.

By share of the sample, this clonotype is medium-sized (0.01 to 0.1%). This sequence joins TRBV7-6 and TRBJ2-7, with a tentative D call TRBD1 (6 bases). This CDR3 comprises 14 residues. Trimming removed 5 bases at V and 6 bases at J, with 17 bases between. The germline gives CDR1 SGHVS, CDR2 FNYEAQ. CDR3 in DNA: TGTGCCAGCAGCGCTGGAACAGGGTCGGGCGAGCAGTACTTC. Protein sequence: CASSAGTGSGEQYF.

This clonotype was observed at least ten times. V and J are TRBV29-1 and TRBJ2-2; D is uncertain. The germline V and J ends were trimmed by 7 bases and 2 bases, with 5 bases remaining between them. Germline CDR1 SQVTM, CDR2 ANQGSEA. The CDR3 runs to 11 residues. The CDR3 DNA is TGCAGCGCCGCAAACACCGGGGAGCTGTTTTTT. This translates into CSAANTGELFF.

This clonotype is deemed medium-sized. This chain links TRBV4-3 with TRBJ2-1; 7 positions agree with TRBD1. Trimming took 0 bases from V and 8 from J; bases not matched to a gene: 7. This CDR3 region has 15 residues. Germline-derived CDR1 and CDR2 are LGHNA and YSLEER. The CDR3 is CASSQEGRGGDEQFF. CDR3 bases: TGCGCCAGCAGCCAAGAAGGGAGAGGGGGCGATGAGCAGTTCTTC.

This clonotype is labeled as medium-sized. CDR3 residues: CASSSRGTGHHEQYF. In DNA, the CDR3 is TGTGCCAGCAGCTCGAGGGGGACAGGGCACCACGAGCAGTACTTC. The chain has TRBV7-2 and TRBJ2-7; the match to TRBD1 covers 9 bases. The V segment lost 4 bases and the J segment 5 bases; nucleotides outside the gene matches: 9. The CDR3 sequence is 15 residues long. CDR1 is SGHTA and CDR2 is FQGNSA in the germline V gene.

This clonotype has a handful of counts. The V call is TRBV6-2 or TRBV6-3, the J call TRBJ2-7; 10 bases map to TRBD1. The length of the CDR3 is 16 residues. Trimming removed 0 bases from V and 3 bases from J; junction bases left unmatched: 5. Germline V CDR1 and CDR2: MNHEY, SVGEGT. The CDR3 DNA is TGTGCCAGCAGTTACTCGGGACAGGGGAAGGACTACGAGCAGTACTTC. As protein: CASSYSGQGKDYEQYF.

This clonotype occurred many times. This chain uses TRBV29-1 with TRBJ2-1, with 10 bases identical to TRBD2. The CDR3 is made up of 13 amino acids. CDR1 and CDR2 (germline): SQVTM, ANQGSEA. Trimming removed 4 bases from V and 5 bases from J; junction bases left unmatched: 2. The CDR3 loop is CSVGGLADNEQFF. The CDR3 region has the DNA TGCAGCGTTGGCGGACTAGCGGACAATGAGCAGTTCTTC.

This clonotype was seen ten or more times. The V call is TRBV6-1, the J call TRBJ2-7; D is unresolved. The CDR3 sequence is 12 residues long. The germline gives CDR1 MNHNS, CDR2 SASEGT. The V end lost 1 base, the J end lost 3 bases, and 4 bases lay between the germline ends. The CDR3 nucleotides are TGTGCCAGCAGTGAAGGAAGCTACGAGCAGTACTTC. Translating it yields CASSEGSYEQYF.

This chain joins TRBV12-3 or TRBV12-4 and TRBJ1-5, with 8 bases aligning to TRBD1. This CDR3 has 15 residues. The ends lost 2 bases at V and 4 bases at J; junction bases unmatched: 4. In DNA, the CDR3 is TGTGCCAGCAGTTTAAACAGGGGGGATAATCAGCCCCAGCATTTT. Its translation: CASSLNRGDNQPQHF.

This clonotype ranks as medium-sized. The chain employs TRBV19 and TRBJ2-7, with 14 positions matching TRBD2. Trimming at V came to 5 bases and at J to 5 bases, leaving 8 bases not matched to a gene. The CDR3 sequence is 16 residues long. CDR1 LNHDA and CDR2 SQIVND come from the germline V gene (reference sequence). Here the CDR3 reads CASSLAGTSGRNEQYF. The CDR3 DNA is TGTGCCAGTAGTCTCGCCGGGACTAGCGGGAGAAACGAGCAGTACTTC.

This clonotype is termed medium-sized (0.01 to 0.1%). The chain carries TRBV10-3 and TRBJ2-1; unclear D gene. Germline V gives CDR1 ENHRY, CDR2 SYGVKD. Trimming pared 3 bases from V and 7 bases from J, leaving 7 bases between. This CDR3 is built from 12 residues. As DNA, the CDR3 is TGTGCCATCAGTGACTTGGGGAATGAGCAGTTCTTC. It translates to CAISDLGNEQFF.

This clonotype rates as medium-sized (0.01 to 0.1%). J is TRBJ2-1 and V is TRBV12-3 or TRBV12-4, with D unresolved. The V end was cut by 4 bases, the J end by 10 bases, with 14 bases between. This CDR3 has 13 amino acids. The CDR3 region has the DNA TGTGCCAGCAGTTCTGGGGATTGGTGGGAGCAGTTCTTC. Its translation: CASSSGDWWEQFF.

This clonotype is categorized as medium-sized. V gene TRBV2 combines with J gene TRBJ2-1, with D perhaps TRBD1 (5 bases). The CDR3 totals 11 residues. With 7 bases removed from V and 10 bases from J, the gap between germline ends came to 11 bases. Germline V gene data show CDR1 as SNHLY and CDR2 as FYNNEI. CDR3 DNA sequence: TGTGCCAGCACCCTGAGACAGGAGCAGTTCTTC. Its translation is CASTLRQEQFF.

This clonotype has at least ten counts. The gene calls are TRBV5-1 and TRBJ2-3; 10 nucleotides match TRBD2. Germline V gene lookup returns CDR1 SGHRS and CDR2 YFSETQ. Germline trimming cut 0 bases from V and 2 bases from J; bases unmatched to any gene: 3. The CDR3 is 16 residues long. CDR3 nucleotide sequence: TGCGCCAGCAGCTTGGCCCTAGCGGGGGTCACAGATACGCAGTATTTT. Amino acids: CASSLALAGVTDTQYF.

This clonotype is judged medium-sized (0.01 to 0.1%). The chain recombines TRBV19 with TRBJ1-5, with TRBD1 matching over 9 bases. CDR1 and CDR2 (germline): LNHDA, SQIVND (reference sequence). Germline trimming cut 3 bases from V and 6 bases from J; bases unmatched to any gene: 6. CDR3 length: 15 residues. CDR3: CASSIRTGEAQPQHF. The CDR3 DNA reads as TGTGCCAGTAGTATCCGGACAGGGGAGGCTCAGCCCCAGCATTTT.

The CDR3 DNA is TGCGCCAGCAGCTTGGGCCCAGGCGCGGGGGAGACCCAGTACTTC. Amino acid sequence: CASSLGPGAGETQYF. J is TRBJ2-5 and V is TRBV5-1; the D gene is possibly TRBD2 (6 bases). The CDR3 loop spans 15 amino acids. CDR1 SGHRS and CDR2 YFSETQ come from the germline V gene. V lost 0 bases, J lost 5 bases, and 14 bases lay in between.

This clonotype was detected ten times or more. The chain carries TRBV2 and TRBJ2-5; D remains ambiguous. The CDR3 extends over 12 amino acids. Germline loops: CDR1 SNHLY, CDR2 FYNNEI. The V and J ends lost 6 bases and 5 bases respectively, with 10 bases between them. The CDR3 DNA reads TGTGCCAGCAGAGATCAGGTTGAGACCCAGTACTTC. Its protein product is CASRDQVETQYF.

In its sample, this clonotype ranks as medium-sized. The genes are TRBV7-2 and TRBJ1-4; the D gene is possibly TRBD1 (6 bases). Germline lookup yields CDR1 SGHTA and CDR2 FQGNSA. This CDR3 contains 15 residues. Trimming took 0 bases from V and 5 from J, leaving 10 bases between them. The CDR3 coding sequence is TGTGCCAGCAGCTTAGCACAGGGTTGGAATGAAAAACTGTTTTTT. This gives the protein CASSLAQGWNEKLFF.

By frequency in the sample, this clonotype is medium-sized (0.01 to 0.1%). The chain employs TRBV19 and TRBJ1-1, with D unclear. Per germline, CDR1 LNHDA and CDR2 SQIVND (reference sequence). The CDR3 has 15 residues. V lost 0 bases and J 3 bases, leaving 11 bases between the germline ends. The CDR3 DNA is TGTGCCAGTAGTATAGATGTGGGGTTCGACACTGAAGCTTTCTTT. It is translated as CASSIDVGFDTEAFF.

This clonotype was counted many times. This sequence joins TRBV6-5 and TRBJ1-1; 9 positions agree with TRBD1. The V gene end was trimmed by 6 bases and the J gene end by 0 bases; junction bases not matched to a gene: 5. Germline assignment: CDR1 MNHEY and CDR2 SVGAGI. This CDR3 comprises 15 residues. CDR3 bases: TGTGCCAGCAGAACCCGGACAGGGGTGAACACTGAAGCTTTCTTT. Encoded protein: CASRTRTGVNTEAFF.

This clonotype has at least ten counts. The V and J genes are TRBV4-1 and TRBJ1-2; perhaps TRBD1 as D (6 bases). The CDR3 is 14 residues long. Trimming cost V 3 bases and J 6 bases, with 14 bases left between them. Germline-derived CDR1 and CDR2 are MGHRA and YSYEKL. The CDR3 loop reads CASSQAWDIDGYTF. The CDR3 coding sequence is TGCGCCAGCAGCCAGGCTTGGGACATCGATGGCTACACCTTC.

This clonotype is labeled medium-sized (0.01 to 0.1%). J is TRBJ2-7 and V is TRBV7-6; TRBD1 or TRBD2 may be the D gene (5 bases each). The CDR3 has 12 residues. Germline values: CDR1 SGHVS, CDR2 FNYEAQ. V gave up 3 bases and J gave up 5 bases, with 8 bases separating them. The CDR3 reads CASSLRGNEQYF. The CDR3, as DNA: TGTGCCAGCAGCTTGAGGGGCAACGAGCAGTACTTC.

This clonotype was seen repeatedly, ten times or more. J is TRBJ1-2 and V is TRBV20-1; the match to TRBD1 covers 10 bases. The CDR3 sequence is 13 residues long. After removal of 2 bases from V and 4 bases from J, the junction contained 1 base not matched to a gene. CDR1 is DFQATT, CDR2 SNEGSKA, per germline (reference sequence). CDR3 residues: CSARWDRGYGYTF. DNA of the CDR3: TGCAGTGCTAGATGGGACAGGGGCTATGGCTACACCTTC.

This clonotype is medium-sized (0.01 to 0.1%). The rearrangement joins TRBV7-9 to TRBJ2-3; 14 bases map to TRBD2. This CDR3 is 17 amino acids long. J lost 2 bases, V lost 4 bases, and 5 bases had no gene match. The germline CDR1 and CDR2 sequences are SEHNR and FQNEAQ (reference sequence). CDR3 nucleotide sequence: TGTGCCAGCAGCTCCGGGACTAGCGGGGGCCTCACAGATACGCAGTATTTT. It codes for CASSSGTSGGLTDTQYF. The complete variable domain, with remaining parts taken from reference TRBV7-9 and TRBJ2-3, reads DTGVSQNPRHKITKRGQNVTFRCDPISEHNRLYWYRQTLGQGPEFLTYFQNEAQLEKSRLLSDRFSAERPKGSFSTLEIQRTEQGDSAMYLCASSSGTSGGLTDTQYFGPGTRLTVL.

This clonotype was counted at least ten times. This rearrangement joins TRBV10-3 to TRBJ2-3; TRBD1 aligns across 9 bases. Germline CDR1 reads ENHRY; CDR2 reads SYGVKD. The CDR3 length is 14 residues. The ends lost 6 bases at V and 1 base at J; junction bases unmatched: 2. The CDR3 coding sequence is TGTGCCATCAGGAGGACAGGGGGCACAGATACGCAGTATTTT. Residues: CAIRRTGGTDTQYF.

By share of the sample, this clonotype is medium-sized. This chain joins TRBV11-1 and TRBJ2-1; no firm D call. The CDR3 is 13 residues long. Trimming pared 1 base from V and 8 bases from J, leaving 9 bases between. In germline, CDR1 is SGHAT, CDR2 FQDESV (reference sequence). The CDR3 DNA reads as TGTGCCAGCAGCTTAGTGTGGTCGGATGAGCAGTTCTTC. Protein: CASSLVWSDEQFF.

This clonotype is labeled medium-sized. The V gene is TRBV24-1, the J gene TRBJ2-2; tentatively, D is TRBD2 (5 bases). Germline CDR1 reads KGHDR; CDR2 reads SFDVKD. V was pared by 4 bases and J by 3 bases, with 11 bases between. The CDR3 contains 15 residues. The CDR3 region is CATSDLARDTGELFF. In nucleotides, the CDR3 is TGTGCCACCAGTGACCTGGCGCGGGACACCGGGGAGCTGTTTTTT.